This T cell receptor beta chain came from a study of identical twins. General observations from the study: The study found excess low generation probability among twin-shared out-of-frame alpha sequences. Models predicted too little out-of-frame TCR alpha sharing in monozygotic twins. Twins' surplus sharing was weaker for beta out-of-frame sequences.

cDNA molecules carried unique molecular identifiers, and template switching added a universal primer site. In TCRdb, the 5' RACE reads were re-called with MiXCR into one record per CDR3 protein. There are 15,000 to 20,000 distinct CDR3 sequences in the sample; less than 70% occur only once, and less than 6.5% lies in the top ten. Regarding this clonotype: Its matching antigen is unknown.

Germline CDR1 is SNHLY and CDR2 is FYNNEI. The trim removed 6 bases at V and 7 bases at J, leaving 3 bases unmatched. CDR3 length: 13 amino acids. The sequence came from a young woman in good health. This table probably holds off-target reads from a library built for another chain. Sequencing input: memory (CD45RO+) T cells sorted from blood. The chain uses TRBV2 and TRBJ2-1; 10 bases fit TRBD2. DNA of the CDR3: TGTGCCAGCAGCCTAGCGGGAGTGAATGAGCAGTTCTTC. It is translated as CASSLAGVNEQFF.